This T cell receptor (beta chain) was captured in a study of OX40 agonist ivuxolimab in advanced cancers. A word on this clone: Its target is not known.

Study observations and caveats: CD8+ T cells showed, on average, more clonal expansion than CD4+ cells. Antigen specificity of clonally expanded peripheral T cells was not established.

Produced via immunoSEQ multiplex PCR; TCRdb's table is partial and in-frame only. The top ten hold 0.2% to 0.3% of the sample, which has over 85,000 clones, roughly 93% seen once. The CDR3 length is 14 residues. The V gene end was trimmed by 1 base and the J gene end by 4 bases; junction bases not matched to a gene: 2. CDR1 and CDR2 from the germline V gene are LNHDA and SQIVND (reference sequence). This TCR was recovered from an adult with an advanced solid tumor such as melanoma, head and neck, liver or kidney cancer. The genes are TRBV19 and TRBJ1-1; 8 bases match TRBD1. The input for sequencing was CD4+ or CD8+ T cells sorted from blood, taken in a trial of the OX40 agonist ivuxolimab. Written as DNA, the CDR3 is TGTGCCAGTAGTATAGGACAGGGGATCACTGAAGCTTTCTTT. Its protein is CASSIGQGITEAFF.